This TCR beta chain comes out of a study of T cell responses to AZD1222 COVID-19 vaccine. Trimming removed 1 base at V and 0 bases at J, with 9 bases between. The germline V gene encodes CDR1 MGHRA and CDR2 YSYEKL. The CDR3 is 15 amino acids. TCRdb's table, derived via immunoSEQ multiplex PCR, lists solely in-frame clones and lacks some. The table records approximately 88,000 clones, about 72% of them present only once. The clonotype originates from an adult in good health. Sequences were derived from peripheral blood, sampled on day 0 of AZD1222 vaccination. The chain combines TRBV4-1 with TRBJ1-2, with a weak D call TRBD1 (5 bases). The CDR3 loop reads CASSQGGTANYGYTF. The DNA of the CDR3 is TGCGCCAGCAGCCAAGGGGGGACGGCTAACTATGGCTACACCTTC.